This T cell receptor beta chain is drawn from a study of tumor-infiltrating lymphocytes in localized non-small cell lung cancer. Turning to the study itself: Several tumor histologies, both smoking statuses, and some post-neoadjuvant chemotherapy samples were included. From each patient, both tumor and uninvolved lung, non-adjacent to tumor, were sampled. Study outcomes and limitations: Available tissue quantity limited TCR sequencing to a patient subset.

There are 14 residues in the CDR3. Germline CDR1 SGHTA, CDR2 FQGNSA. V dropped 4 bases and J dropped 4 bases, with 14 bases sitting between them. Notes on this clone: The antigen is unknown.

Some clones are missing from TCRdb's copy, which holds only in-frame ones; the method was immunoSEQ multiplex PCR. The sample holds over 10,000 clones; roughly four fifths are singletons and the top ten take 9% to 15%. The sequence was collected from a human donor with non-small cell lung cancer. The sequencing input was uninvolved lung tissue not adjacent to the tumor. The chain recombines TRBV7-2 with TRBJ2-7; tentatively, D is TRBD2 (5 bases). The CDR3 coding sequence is TGTGCCAGCAGCTGGACCAAGGGCGGGTACGAGCAGTACTTC. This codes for CASSWTKGGYEQYF.